One sample yielded the 32 T cell receptor beta chains listed below, sequenced in a study of technical replicates of blood from a few donors. TCRdb keeps only in-frame clones here, not all; method: immunoSEQ multiplex PCR. The sample comprises around 72,000 clones, 95% to 99% of which are singletons, and around 0.22% rests with the top ten. The material sequenced was T cells isolated from PBMCs. Receptors originate from a human donor in good health.

The V and J genes are TRBV7-9 and TRBJ2-1; 8 positions match TRBD2. From germline, CDR1 is SEHNR and CDR2 FQNEAQ (reference sequence). The V segment lost 4 bases and the J segment 7 bases; nucleotides outside the gene matches: 9. CDR3 size: 15 residues. The CDR3 DNA reads TGTGCCAGCAGCTCGCGGACTAGCTGGGCTAATGAGCAGTTCTTC. Protein product: CASSSRTSWANEQFF.

The chain has TRBV19 and TRBJ2-7; 9 bases are a match to TRBD2. The germline gives CDR1 LNHDA, CDR2 SQIVND (reference sequence). V lost 9 bases, J lost 1 base, and 7 bases stayed unmatched. This CDR3 region has 14 residues. Written as DNA, the CDR3 is TGTGCCAGCAACGTAGCGGGAGATTCCTACGAGCAGTACTTC. This codes for CASNVAGDSYEQYF.

V usage is TRBV5-6 and J usage is TRBJ1-4, with TRBD1 identical over 9 bases. CDR1 is SGHDT, CDR2 YYEEEE, per germline. J was trimmed by 0 bases and V by 4 bases; bases with no gene match: 10. The CDR3 has 18 amino acids. CDR3 loop: CASSHTFGTGTTNEKLFF. CDR3 bases: TGTGCCAGCAGCCATACCTTTGGGACAGGGACAACTAATGAAAAACTGTTTTTT.

This clone has a single count. This sequence joins TRBV6-5 and TRBJ2-7, with D unclear. CDR3 size: 13 residues. V gave up 0 bases and J gave up 4 bases, with 7 bases separating them. The V gene's germline CDR1 is MNHEY and CDR2 SVGAGI. CDR3 region: CASSYSRAYEQYF. The CDR3, as DNA: TGTGCCAGCAGTTACTCACGTGCGTACGAGCAGTACTTC.

The rearrangement joins TRBV28 to TRBJ1-1; TRBD1 agrees at 8 bases. Germline values: CDR1 MDHEN, CDR2 SYDVKM. The junction had 5 bases not matched to a gene; V was cut back by 2 bases and J by 3 bases. This CDR3 region has 15 residues. The CDR3, as DNA: TGTGCCAGCAGTTTACCACAGGGGGTCCACACTGAAGCTTTCTTT. It codes for CASSLPQGVHTEAFF.

This clone has just one count. CDR3 nucleotides: TGCGCCAGCAGTGAAGCCGGGACAGGGGGTAATAAACTCTACGAGCAGTACTTC. Amino acid sequence: CASSEAGTGGNKLYEQYF. The J gene is TRBJ2-7, the V gene TRBV10-1; 11 bases line up with TRBD1. The J segment lost 3 bases and the V segment lost 3 bases, leaving 13 bases of the junction unmatched. The CDR3 is made up of 18 amino acids. In germline, CDR1 is WNHNN, CDR2 SYGVQD (reference sequence).

The V gene is TRBV4-2, the J gene TRBJ1-4, with 8 bases aligning to TRBD1. The CDR3 contains 14 residues. Germline V CDR1 and CDR2: LGHNA, YNFKEQ. The ends lost 4 bases at V and 6 bases at J; junction bases unmatched: 4. The CDR3 is CASSLLDRDEKLFF. The CDR3 DNA sequence: TGTGCCAGCAGCCTCCTGGACAGGGATGAAAAACTGTTTTTT.

The rearrangement joins TRBV6-5 to TRBJ2-2; 8 bases line up with TRBD2. The CDR3 runs to 15 residues. Germline lookup yields CDR1 MNHEY and CDR2 SVGAGI. Trimming removed 0 bases from V and 6 bases from J; junction bases left unmatched: 3. In nucleotides, the CDR3 is TGTGCCAGCAGTTACTCCGGGACTAGTTCCGGGGAGCTGTTTTTT. This translates into CASSYSGTSSGELFF.

The chain employs TRBV2 and TRBJ2-2; D remains ambiguous. The CDR3 has 15 residues. Germline loops: CDR1 SNHLY, CDR2 FYNNEI. V dropped 3 bases and J dropped 0 bases, with 8 bases sitting between them. The CDR3 loop reads CASSEGRPNTGELFF. In DNA form, the CDR3 reads TGTGCCAGCAGTGAGGGCAGACCGAACACCGGGGAGCTGTTTTTT.

This rearrangement joins TRBV6-5 to TRBJ2-1; the D is unclear. V was cut by 0 bases and J by 9 bases, with 6 bases left in between. The CDR3 consists of 12 residues. Germline V CDR1 and CDR2: MNHEY, SVGAGI. The CDR3 spells CASSYSGGEQFF. The CDR3 DNA sequence: TGTGCCAGCAGTTACTCCGGTGGTGAGCAGTTCTTC.

In this sample, this clone turned up once. The genes are TRBV27 and TRBJ1-5; D possibly corresponds to TRBD1 (5 bases). Deletions cut 2 bases from V and 7 bases from J, with 9 bases between. The CDR3 loop spans 13 amino acids. The germline V gene has CDR1 MNHEY and CDR2 SMNVEV (reference sequence). The CDR3 DNA follows: TGTGCCAGCAGTTTAGGGGCAGGACAGCCCCAGCATTTT. This codes for CASSLGAGQPQHF.

The rearrangement uses TRBV4-1 and TRBJ1-4; D remains ambiguous. Germline V gives CDR1 MGHRA, CDR2 YSYEKL. V shed 2 bases and J shed 7 bases, with 8 bases lying between them. This CDR3 region has 13 residues. In DNA, the CDR3 is TGCGCCAGCAGCCAAACCCTCAGTGAAAAACTGTTTTTT. Its protein product is CASSQTLSEKLFF.

In DNA form, the CDR3 reads TGTGCCAGCAGAACCCGGGCAGGGGCCTCCTACGAGCAGTACTTC. Translated, it gives CASRTRAGASYEQYF. The chain combines TRBV6-6 with TRBJ2-7; D is perhaps TRBD1 (6 bases). Germline assignment: CDR1 MNHNY and CDR2 SVGAGI (reference sequence). CDR3 size: 15 residues. Trimming took off 6 bases at V and 0 bases at J, with 15 bases between the two ends.

This chain joins TRBV10-3 and TRBJ2-5; D perhaps matches TRBD2 (5 bases). Trimming took 0 bases from V and 1 from J, leaving 9 bases between them. Germline V lookup: CDR1 ENHRY, CDR2 SYGVKD. The CDR3 runs 15 residues. As DNA, the CDR3 is TGTGCCATCAGTGAGTCACGGGATCGCCAAGAGACCCAGTACTTC. The encoded protein is CAISESRDRQETQYF.

The rearrangement joins TRBV4-3 to TRBJ2-7; TRBD1 agrees at 7 bases. J gave up 4 bases and V 3 bases, and 6 bases lay outside the gene matches. Germline CDR1 and CDR2: LGHNA and YSLEER. There are 14 residues in the CDR3. CDR3 nucleotides: TGCGCCAGCAGCCATCAGACAGGGTTATACGAGCAGTACTTC. This translates into CASSHQTGLYEQYF.

The rearrangement uses TRBV5-8 and TRBJ2-7; the D is unclear. This CDR3 has 12 amino acids. V lost 1 base and J lost 2, with 4 bases in between. Germline lookup yields CDR1 SGHTS and CDR2 YDEGEE. The CDR3 DNA reads TGTGCCAGCAGCTTGTTCACCTACGAGCAGTACTTC. This translates into CASSLFTYEQYF.

V gene TRBV6-5 combines with J gene TRBJ2-2, with unresolved D. The CDR3 contains 15 residues. The V and J ends lost 4 bases and 3 bases respectively, with 12 bases between them. Looked up from germline, CDR1 is MNHEY and CDR2 is SVGAGI. CDR3 nucleotide sequence: TGTGCCAGCAGTTTACGTGGGCTTCACACCGGGGAGCTGTTTTTT. Translation: CASSLRGLHTGELFF.

This clone was seen a handful of times. This chain connects TRBV28 to TRBJ1-2, with 8 bases aligning to TRBD1. J lost 4 bases, V lost 5 bases, and 12 bases had no gene match. Germline CDR1 is MDHEN and CDR2 is SYDVKM. The CDR3 is 16 residues long. The CDR3: CASSPSIGQGFYGYTF. CDR3 nucleotide sequence: TGTGCCAGCAGTCCCTCCATTGGACAGGGCTTCTATGGCTACACCTTC.

The J gene is TRBJ2-3, the V gene TRBV23-1, with 9 positions matching TRBD2. TRBV23-1 carries the ORF label, with uncertain function. The V gene end was trimmed by 6 bases and the J gene end by 2 bases; junction bases not matched to a gene: 15. This CDR3 is built from 18 residues. The chain's CDR3 is CASRGGAGGRGATDTQYF. CDR3 bases: TGCGCCAGCAGGGGAGGAGCGGGAGGAAGGGGGGCCACAGATACGCAGTATTTT.

This clone was found once. The chain employs TRBV20-1 and TRBJ2-1, with D uncertain. Germline V gene lookup returns CDR1 DFQATT and CDR2 SNEGSKA (reference sequence). V lost 8 bases to trimming and J lost 4 bases, with 9 bases between them. The CDR3 sequence is 11 residues long. CDR3 DNA: TGCAGTTCCACACGATACAATGAGCAGTTCTTC. It codes for CSSTRYNEQFF.

The chain has TRBV4-1 and TRBJ2-1; 9 bases agree with TRBD2. Germline V gene data show CDR1 as MGHRA and CDR2 as YSYEKL. V shed 2 bases, J shed 3 bases, and the junction held 2 bases outside the gene matches. There are 15 residues in the CDR3. The chain's CDR3 is CASSQLAGLYNEQFF. The CDR3 DNA follows: TGCGCCAGCAGCCAACTAGCGGGACTCTACAATGAGCAGTTCTTC.

The chain has TRBV7-9 and TRBJ1-3; 8 bases are a match to TRBD1. Trimming removed 5 bases from V and 0 bases from J; junction bases left unmatched: 6. CDR1 and CDR2 from the germline V gene are SEHNR and FQNEAQ (reference sequence). The CDR3 sequence is 16 residues long. The CDR3: CASSVDRALSGNTIYF. The CDR3, as DNA: TGTGCCAGCAGCGTGGACAGGGCCCTCTCTGGAAACACCATATATTTT.

The chain couples TRBV4-1 to TRBJ2-1; 11 nucleotides match TRBD2. Germline-derived CDR1 and CDR2 are MGHRA and YSYEKL. Germline trimming cut 2 bases from V and 4 bases from J; bases unmatched to any gene: 7. The CDR3 loop spans 17 amino acids. The CDR3 DNA follows: TGCGCCAGCAGCCAAAAGCTACTAGCGGGGGAATACAATGAGCAGTTCTTC. Its translation: CASSQKLLAGEYNEQFF.

The chain combines TRBV7-2 with TRBJ2-7; tentatively, D is TRBD2 (5 bases). V lost 2 bases to trimming and J lost 2 bases, with 13 bases between them. Germline values: CDR1 SGHTA, CDR2 FQGNSA. The CDR3 extends over 15 amino acids. As DNA, the CDR3 is TGTGCCAGCAGCTTAAGAATCGAAGCGGCCTACGAGCAGTACTTC. It encodes CASSLRIEAAYEQYF.

The J gene is TRBJ1-5, the V gene TRBV7-6; D perhaps matches TRBD1 (6 bases). There are 14 residues in the CDR3. Trimming pared 1 base from V and 5 bases from J, leaving 9 bases between. Looked up from germline, CDR1 is SGHVS and CDR2 is FNYEAQ. The CDR3 DNA reads TGTGCCAGCAGCTTAGGGACAGCTGATCAGCCCCAGCATTTT. Its protein is CASSLGTADQPQHF.

The V call is TRBV4-2, the J call TRBJ2-5; possible D gene TRBD2, 6 bases. The germline CDR1 and CDR2 sequences are LGHNA and YNFKEQ. There are 14 residues in the CDR3. The V end was cut by 0 bases, the J end by 5 bases, with 10 bases between. CDR3 bases: TGTGCCAGCAGCCAAGAGGGGGAGGTGGAGACCCAGTACTTC. This sequence encodes CASSQEGEVETQYF.

This clone is a singleton in its sample. This chain joins TRBV28 and TRBJ2-7; tentatively, D is TRBD2 (5 bases). Germline CDR1 MDHEN, CDR2 SYDVKM. V was clipped by 5 bases and J by 0 bases, with 14 bases between them. There are 15 residues in the CDR3. The DNA for the CDR3 is TGTGCCAGCAGTCCCAATAGCGTCATCTCCTACGAGCAGTACTTC. It specifies CASSPNSVISYEQYF. The entire variable domain, with the rest obtained from reference TRBV28 and TRBJ2-7, is as follows: DVKVTQSSRYLVKRTGEKVFLECVQDMDHENMFWYRQDPGLGLRLIYFSYDVKMKEKGDIPEGYSVSREKKERFSLILESASTNQTSMYLCASSPNSVISYEQYFGPGTRLTVT.

The genes are TRBV28 and TRBJ1-1; no firm D call. V gave up 7 bases and J gave up 0 bases, with 15 bases separating them. This CDR3 is 15 amino acids long. Per the germline V gene, CDR1 is MDHEN and CDR2 is SYDVKM. The CDR3 DNA reads TGTGCCAGCATTACCTCTCTGCACATGAACACTGAAGCTTTCTTT. Residues: CASITSLHMNTEAFF.

This clone was detected only once. The chain carries TRBV6-5 and TRBJ1-2; D unresolved. V was trimmed by 5 bases and J by 5 bases, leaving 9 bases between them. This CDR3 is built from 12 residues. The germline V gene has CDR1 MNHEY and CDR2 SVGAGI. DNA for the CDR3: TGTGCCAGCAGTCTAGACGGTTATGGCTACACCTTC. This translates into CASSLDGYGYTF.

V is TRBV20-1 and J is TRBJ2-1; no clear D. Trimming left V 7 bases short and J 8 bases short, with 12 bases between. There are 11 residues in the CDR3. Germline assignment: CDR1 DFQATT and CDR2 SNEGSKA (reference sequence). CDR3 in amino acids: CSVNTFYEQFF. In nucleotides, the CDR3 is TGCAGTGTCAACACCTTTTATGAGCAGTTCTTC.

The genes are TRBV4-2 and TRBJ2-2, with TRBD2 matching over 7 bases. Germline V gene lookup returns CDR1 LGHNA and CDR2 YNFKEQ. Trimming cost V 0 bases and J 4 bases; bases outside gene matches: 2. This CDR3 has 15 residues. The CDR3: CASSQDGLVTGELFF. The CDR3 DNA follows: TGTGCCAGCAGCCAAGACGGACTAGTCACCGGGGAGCTGTTTTTT.

The V gene is TRBV7-9, the J gene TRBJ2-1; D unresolved. Germline values: CDR1 SEHNR, CDR2 FQNEAQ (reference sequence). CDR3 size: 15 residues. Trimming cost V 7 bases and J 6 bases, with 19 bases left between them. DNA for the CDR3: TGTGCCAGCATCGATGTCGGCGGAGCCGGCAATGAGCAGTTCTTC. Translated, it gives CASIDVGGAGNEQFF. Combining the CDR3 with reference TRBV7-9 and TRBJ2-1 gives the whole variable domain DTGVSQNPRHKITKRGQNVTFRCDPISEHNRLYWYRQTLGQGPEFLTYFQNEAQLEKSRLLSDRFSAERPKGSFSTLEIQRTEQGDSAMYLCASIDVGGAGNEQFFGPGTRLTVL.